Shown below are 2 T cell receptor beta chains from a single sample sequenced in a study of T cell repertoires in ileal Crohn's disease. Sequenced by immunoSEQ multiplex PCR; TCRdb stores in-frame clones only, minus some. This table has 15,000 to 20,000 clones, 90% to 95% appearing once. The material sequenced was ileal tissue. Receptor source: an adult with Crohn's disease.

The chain uses TRBV11-2 and TRBJ2-5; perhaps TRBD1 as D (6 bases). Trimming removed 6 bases from V and 2 bases from J, with 10 bases in between. Per germline, CDR1 SGHAT and CDR2 FQNNGV. This CDR3 is built from 13 residues. CDR3 region: CASRRGQQETQYF. In DNA form, the CDR3 reads TGTGCCAGCAGACGAGGACAGCAAGAGACCCAGTACTTC.

Comments on this clone: The conserved final phenylalanine or tryptophan is absent from the CDR3, which likely points to a read error. The rearrangement uses TRBV11-2 and TRBJ2-7, with 7 bases lining up with TRBD1. Trimming took 3 bases from V and 3 from J; bases not matched to a gene: 5. The CDR3 totals 14 residues. The germline V gene encodes CDR1 SGHAT and CDR2 FQNNGV. The CDR3 DNA reads TGTGCCAGCAGCTTTACGGACAGGTTCTACGAGCAGTACCTC. Protein product: CASSFTDRFYEQYL.